The subject of this entry is one T cell receptor beta chain. Assay: immunoSEQ multiplex PCR; the TCRdb copy retains only in-frame clones and omits some. The sample lists approximately 69,000 clones, roughly 96% occurring once. This record comes from a study of technical replicates of blood from a few donors. The CDR3 covers 15 residues. The trim removed 2 bases at V and 10 bases at J, leaving 7 bases unmatched. In germline, CDR1 is MNHNY, CDR2 SVGAGI (reference sequence). Sequencing input: T cells isolated from PBMCs. This TCR derives from a human donor in good health. The chain employs TRBV6-6 and TRBJ2-1, with 11 bases that match TRBD2. The CDR3 DNA reads as TGTGCCAGCAGTTACGGGCTAGCGGGAGGATACGAGCAGTTCTTC. Amino acids: CASSYGLAGGYEQFF.